The clone carrying this T cell receptor beta chain appeared a few times. TCRdb itself ran the 5' RACE reads through MiXCR, one entry per CDR3 protein. The table has about 200,000 distinct CDR3 sequences, just over 9.5% seen once. The data were taken from a study of T-cell memory formation after mild COVID-19. Trimming took 3 bases from V and 0 from J; bases not matched to a gene: 3. The CDR3 length is 15 residues. Per germline, CDR1 ENHRY and CDR2 SYGVKD. The chain has TRBV10-3 and TRBJ2-5; TRBD2 matches 8 bases. The sequence derives from a man aged 18 to 29 who had mild COVID-19 (a few samples of this study predate the infection). Cell type and time point are not known. Sequenced material: PBMCs or a T cell subset sorted from them (not recorded which). The CDR3 DNA sequence: TGTGCCATCAGTGAACAGCGGGGGTACCAAGAGACCCAGTACTTC. Residues: CAISEQRGYQETQYF.